The clone carrying this T cell receptor (beta chain) was seen at least ten times. Its antigen is unidentified. The CDR3 is made up of 17 amino acids. Germline CDR1 is MGHRA and CDR2 is YSYEKL. Trimming cost V 0 bases and J 10 bases; bases outside gene matches: 12. Unique molecular identifiers were used in preparing the TCRbeta library. MiXCR was run by TCRdb on the PCR reads, yielding one entry per CDR3 protein. The sample includes hundreds of thousands of distinct CDR3 sequences, 7.5% to 9.5% of them seen just once. This entry belongs to a study of T-cell reconstitution after alpha-beta-depleted transplantation in children. Study-level findings and limits: Several hundred expanded graft clones reportedly supplied alpha-beta T cells about two months after transplant. High day-60 TCRbeta diversity in some patients came from surviving recipient T cells and thymic progenitors.

This chain connects TRBV4-1 to TRBJ2-1; 10 bases agree with TRBD2. The sequence was collected from a male patient aged 10-17 years who had a stem cell transplant for acute lymphoblastic leukemia, so the T cells may come from the graft donor. Specimen: PBMCs, mostly from graft donor cells, collected 180 days after TCRalphabeta/CD19-depleted stem cell transplant. The CDR3 nucleotides read TGCGCCAGCAGCCAAGATCAGGCTAGCGGGAGTCTAGGGGAGCAGTTCTTC. Amino acid sequence: CASSQDQASGSLGEQFF.